The 8 T cell receptor beta chains below all came from one sample that was sequenced in a study of cytomegalovirus exposure and HLA in healthy donors. The PCR made use of 60 Vbeta and 13 Jbeta primers. TCRdb keeps only in-frame clones here, not all; method: immunoSEQ multiplex PCR. The sample has 150,000 to 200,000 clones, around 83% seen once. What was sequenced was PBMCs. All receptors derive from a man aged 40-50 years in good health and CMV-seropositive.

The chain joins TRBV5-1 to TRBJ2-5, with 7 bases matching TRBD1. This CDR3 is 14 amino acids long. In germline, CDR1 is SGHRS, CDR2 YFSETQ. With V trimmed by 4 bases and J by 2 bases, 5 bases remained unmatched. In DNA, the CDR3 is TGCGCCAGCAGCAAAGGGACAGCTCAAGAGACCCAGTACTTC. Translated: CASSKGTAQETQYF.

The V and J genes are TRBV6-6 and TRBJ1-2, with 9 bases fitting TRBD1. The germline CDR1 and CDR2 sequences are MNHNY and SVGAGI (reference sequence). The CDR3 is 15 amino acids. Unmatched junction bases numbered 6, after V lost 2 bases and J lost 5 bases. CDR3 amino acids: CASSYRDRDGYGYTF. The CDR3 nucleotides are TGTGCCAGCAGTTACCGGGACAGGGATGGTTATGGCTACACCTTC.

CDR3 sequence (DNA): TGTGCCAGCAGCTTGTGGCGGGAACTCCAAGAGACCCAGTACTTC. Its translation: CASSLWRELQETQYF. The genes are TRBV5-5 and TRBJ2-5, with D tentatively TRBD2 (6 bases). V was shortened by 1 base and J by 1 base, with 11 bases between the two germline ends. CDR1 and CDR2 (germline): SGHKS, YYEKEE (reference sequence). This CDR3 has 15 residues.

The rearrangement uses TRBV11-2 and TRBJ1-1; D is unresolved. The CDR3 is 14 amino acids. Trimming shortened V by 3 bases and J by 1 base, and 9 bases separated the two germline ends. Germline CDR1 reads SGHAT; CDR2 reads FQNNGV. The CDR3 reads CASSFYNTNTEAFF. DNA of the CDR3: TGTGCCAGCAGCTTTTACAATACGAACACTGAAGCTTTCTTT. Complete variable domain (other parts from reference TRBV11-2 and TRBJ1-1): EAGVAQSPRYKIIEKRQSVAFWCNPISGHATLYWYQQILGQGPKLLIQFQNNGVVDDSQLPKDRFSAERLKGVDSTLKIQPAKLEDSAVYLCASSFYNTNTEAFFGQGTRLTVV.

V is TRBV4-2 and J is TRBJ2-1; 7 bases fit TRBD2. The CDR3 contains 18 residues. V dropped 0 bases and J dropped 6; count of bases not matched to a gene: 14. Germline V gene sequence: CDR1 LGHNA, CDR2 YNFKEQ. The CDR3 protein is CASSQDSLTGGLSNEQFF. Written as DNA, the CDR3 is TGTGCCAGCAGCCAAGATTCTCTGACGGGAGGTTTAAGCAATGAGCAGTTCTTC.

This CDR3 is CASSYSTGYGYTF. As DNA, the CDR3 is TGTGCCAGCAGTTACTCGACGGGGTATGGCTACACCTTC. The rearrangement joins TRBV6-5 to TRBJ1-2, with D unclear. From germline, CDR1 is MNHEY and CDR2 SVGAGI. CDR3 size: 13 residues. V was clipped by 0 bases and J by 5 bases, with 7 bases between them.

Concerning this clone itself: This CDR3 is also generated by other DNA sequences in the sample. This chain uses TRBV6-5 with TRBJ1-5, with unresolved D. The CDR3 is 13 residues long. Trimming pared 0 bases from V and 3 bases from J, leaving 3 bases between. Germline CDR1 MNHEY, CDR2 SVGAGI. CDR3 region: CASSYSLNQPQHF. The CDR3 bases are TGTGCCAGCAGTTACTCCCTCAATCAGCCCCAGCATTTT.

This clone was detected once. The chain couples TRBV27 to TRBJ2-5; 12 positions match TRBD2. The J call is in doubt because the DNA end fits TRBJ2-7 better. Germline assignment: CDR1 MNHEY and CDR2 SMNVEV (reference sequence). The CDR3 extends over 15 amino acids. CDR3 residues: CASSLKTSGSYEQYF. The CDR3, as DNA: TGTGCCAGCAGTTTAAAGACTAGCGGGAGCTACGAGCAGTACTTC.